The 27 T cell receptor beta chains below were found in one sample sequenced in a study of blood T cell repertoires in COVID-19. Sequencing was performed with immunoSEQ multiplex PCR; in TCRdb, only in-frame clones are kept and a portion is missing. The sample carries some 300,000 clones, more than 75% recorded once. The source material was peripheral blood. The receptors derive from an older man with acute or convalescent COVID-19.

This chain joins TRBV28 and TRBJ1-1; no reliable D call. The CDR3 totals 15 residues. V lost 5 bases and J lost 0, with 13 bases in between. Per the germline V gene, CDR1 is MDHEN and CDR2 is SYDVKM. The CDR3 spells CASSPPRVMNTEAFF. The DNA of the CDR3 is TGTGCCAGCAGTCCCCCGCGGGTCATGAACACTGAAGCTTTCTTT.

In DNA form, the CDR3 reads TGTGCCTGGAGTGCCTTACTAGCGAAGGGCTACGAGCAGTACTTC. This encodes CAWSALLAKGYEQYF. The V call is TRBV30, the J call TRBJ2-7; 7 nucleotides match TRBD2. The CDR3 is made up of 15 amino acids. The V segment lost 1 base and the J segment 3 bases; nucleotides outside the gene matches: 9. The germline gives CDR1 GTSNPN, CDR2 SVGIG (reference sequence). The full variable domain, in which reference TRBV30 and TRBJ2-7 provide the parts outside the CDR3, is SQTIHQWPATLVQPVGSPLSLECTVEGTSNPNLYWYRQAAGRGLQLLFYSVGIGQISSEVPQNLSASRPQDRQFILSSKKLLLSDSGFYLCAWSALLAKGYEQYFGPGTRLTVT.

The CDR3 loop reads CASSKNDRGYEQYF. The CDR3 region has the DNA TGCGCCAGCAGCAAGAACGACAGGGGCTACGAGCAGTACTTC. The rearrangement joins TRBV5-1 to TRBJ2-7, with 8 nucleotides matching TRBD1. V dropped 4 bases and J dropped 3; count of bases not matched to a gene: 6. Germline V CDR1 and CDR2: SGHRS, YFSETQ. CDR3 length equals 14 residues.

CDR3: CASRTGLETQYF. CDR3 DNA sequence: TGTGCCAGCAGAACAGGGTTGGAGACCCAGTACTTC. V is TRBV6-5 and J is TRBJ2-5; possible D gene TRBD1, 6 bases. There are 12 residues in the CDR3. Trimming removed 6 bases from V and 5 bases from J, with 10 bases in between. Germline loops: CDR1 MNHEY, CDR2 SVGAGI.

The rearrangement links TRBV30 to TRBJ2-7; unclear D gene. Germline CDR1 GTSNPN, CDR2 SVGIG (reference sequence). CDR3 length: 13 residues. V lost 1 base and J lost 6, with 13 bases in between. In nucleotides, the CDR3 is TGTGCCTGGAGTGGCGGCTTGGGTGTCGAGCAGTACTTC. It specifies CAWSGGLGVEQYF. Full variable domain (remainder filled in from reference TRBV30 and TRBJ2-7): SQTIHQWPATLVQPVGSPLSLECTVEGTSNPNLYWYRQAAGRGLQLLFYSVGIGQISSEVPQNLSASRPQDRQFILSSKKLLLSDSGFYLCAWSGGLGVEQYFGPGTRLTVT.

V gene TRBV19 combines with J gene TRBJ1-2, with TRBD1 identical over 7 bases. The germline gives CDR1 LNHDA, CDR2 SQIVND (reference sequence). The CDR3 totals 14 residues. V gave up 6 bases and J gave up 7 bases; unmatched junction bases: 11. As DNA, the CDR3 is TGTGCCAGTAGATCACAGGGGTGGACGTCTGGCTACACCTTC. This gives the protein CASRSQGWTSGYTF.

The chain employs TRBV25-1 and TRBJ2-7; 7 bases fit TRBD1. Per the germline V gene, CDR1 is MGHDK and CDR2 is SYGVNS. V lost 9 bases, J lost 1 base, and 12 bases stayed unmatched. The CDR3 has 15 amino acids. CDR3 DNA: TGTGCCAGGATTCAACGGGACAGCCTATCCTACGAGCAGTACTTC. Translation gives CARIQRDSLSYEQYF.

This rearrangement joins TRBV7-2 to TRBJ2-7; 9 nucleotides line up with TRBD1. CDR1 is SGHTA, CDR2 FQGNSA, per germline. J gave up 2 bases and V 1 base, and 6 bases lay outside the gene matches. The CDR3 totals 16 residues. CDR3 amino acids: CASSLVPGQGTYEQYF. In DNA, the CDR3 is TGTGCCAGCAGCTTAGTCCCTGGACAGGGGACCTACGAGCAGTACTTC.

J is TRBJ2-7 and V is TRBV2, with TRBD1 as a possible D gene (5 bases). Looked up from germline, CDR1 is SNHLY and CDR2 is FYNNEI. The CDR3 consists of 15 residues. V dropped 7 bases and J dropped 4 bases, with 20 bases sitting between them. The CDR3 DNA reads TGTGCCAGCACCCGACGGGCCGAAAAGGGGTACGAGCAGTACTTC. Residues: CASTRRAEKGYEQYF.

The V call is TRBV24-1, the J call TRBJ2-2; 7 positions agree with TRBD1. The length of the CDR3 is 16 residues. Germline V gene sequence: CDR1 KGHDR, CDR2 SFDVKD. The ends lost 4 bases at V and 5 bases at J; junction bases unmatched: 9. CDR3 DNA sequence: TGTGCCACCAGTGAATCCGGGACAGTGGCAACCGGGGAGCTGTTTTTT. Its translation: CATSESGTVATGELFF.

The chain couples TRBV3-1 (or the pseudogene TRBV3-2) to TRBJ2-2; tentatively, D is TRBD1 (7 bases). Germline V gene lookup returns CDR1 LGHDT and CDR2 YNNKEL (reference sequence). There are 14 residues in the CDR3. Trimming left V 4 bases short and J 7 bases short, with 13 bases between. CDR3 region: CASSLQGEVGELFF. Here the CDR3 DNA reads TGTGCCAGCAGCCTCCAGGGGGAGGTCGGGGAGCTGTTTTTT.

The gene calls are TRBV11-2 and TRBJ2-5, with a tentative D call TRBD2 (6 bases). Germline-derived CDR1 and CDR2 are SGHAT and FQNNGV. V was shortened by 0 bases and J by 5 bases, with 10 bases between the two germline ends. The CDR3 is 14 residues long. The CDR3, as DNA: TGTGCCAGCAGCTTAGACGCCGGAGGGGAGACCCAGTACTTC. Its protein is CASSLDAGGETQYF.

J is TRBJ1-2 and V is TRBV15; TRBD1 matches 8 bases. J gave up 7 bases and V 3 bases, and 16 bases lay outside the gene matches. CDR1 is LNHNV and CDR2 is YYDKDF in the germline V gene (reference sequence). The CDR3 loop spans 17 amino acids. The CDR3: CATSSSLDRAGLGGYTF. DNA for the CDR3: TGTGCCACCAGCAGCTCTCTGGACAGGGCGGGTTTAGGTGGCTACACCTTC.

The rearrangement links TRBV5-4 to TRBJ2-6; no reliable D call. The CDR3 runs to 14 residues. V was cut by 2 bases and J by 4 bases, with 7 bases left in between. The V gene's germline CDR1 is SGHNT and CDR2 YYREEE (reference sequence). In DNA form, the CDR3 reads TGTGCCAGCAGCTTACGAGCCGGGGCCAACGTCCTGACTTTC. Translating gives CASSLRAGANVLTF.

The rearrangement links TRBV18 to TRBJ1-1, with TRBD1 matching 8 bases. This CDR3 spans 16 amino acids. Germline V CDR1 and CDR2: KGHSH, LQKENI. V lost 3 bases, J lost 3 bases, and 9 bases stayed unmatched. CDR3 nucleotide sequence: TGTGCCAGCTCACCCATTGACAGGGGAAAACACACTGAAGCTTTCTTT. Encoded protein: CASSPIDRGKHTEAFF.

The V and J genes are TRBV5-4 and TRBJ2-5; 7 bases are shared with TRBD2. Germline CDR1 reads SGHNT; CDR2 reads YYREEE (reference sequence). The CDR3 is 16 residues long. Unmatched junction bases numbered 12, after V lost 2 bases and J lost 5 bases. The CDR3 region is CASSLGNSGVRETQYF. CDR3 coding DNA: TGTGCCAGCAGCTTAGGAAACAGCGGGGTTCGGGAGACCCAGTACTTC.

The J gene is TRBJ1-1, the V gene TRBV5-1; 8 bases match TRBD1. V dropped 1 base and J dropped 2; count of bases not matched to a gene: 7. The CDR3 extends over 16 amino acids. Germline V gives CDR1 SGHRS, CDR2 YFSETQ. The CDR3 reads CASSLRTGSVNTEAFF. CDR3 DNA sequence: TGCGCCAGCAGCTTGAGGACAGGGTCGGTTAACACTGAAGCTTTCTTT.

Only one count was recorded for this clone. Other DNA sequences in the sample encode the same CDR3. The chain uses TRBV7-2 and TRBJ2-7; 13 positions agree with TRBD2. The CDR3 has 14 amino acids. V trimming: 7 bases; J trimming: 3 bases; junction bases outside the gene matches: 3. Germline CDR1 SGHTA, CDR2 FQGNSA. The CDR3 DNA reads TGTGCCAGCACCCGGACTAGCGGGAGCTACGAGCAGTACTTC. This translates into CASTRTSGSYEQYF.

The rearrangement links TRBV20-1 to TRBJ2-3, with TRBD2 as a possible D gene (6 bases). V lost 3 bases and J 2 bases, leaving 15 bases between the germline ends. This CDR3 spans 15 amino acids. Germline CDR1 and CDR2: DFQATT and SNEGSKA (reference sequence). CDR3 residues: CSASPGTSITDTQYF. CDR3 bases: TGCAGTGCTAGTCCAGGGACTTCTATCACAGATACGCAGTATTTT.

CDR3 sequence: CASSYTGAVYGSPLHF. The CDR3 DNA reads as TGTGCCAGCAGTTACACAGGGGCGGTCTATGGTTCACCCCTCCACTTT. The chain links TRBV6-5 to TRBJ1-6; 7 bases are a match to TRBD1. The CDR3 covers 16 residues. The germline gives CDR1 MNHEY, CDR2 SVGAGI. After removal of 2 bases from V and 9 bases from J, the junction contained 10 bases not matched to a gene.

The chain carries TRBV27 and TRBJ1-2; 7 nucleotides match TRBD1. The V gene end was trimmed by 1 base and the J gene end by 3 bases; junction bases not matched to a gene: 8. The CDR3 totals 16 residues. Germline V gene data show CDR1 as MNHEY and CDR2 as SMNVEV (reference sequence). In DNA, the CDR3 is TGTGCCAGCAGTTTATGGGGGACAGAGGCCCACTATGGCTACACCTTC. This sequence encodes CASSLWGTEAHYGYTF.

The chain uses TRBV28 and TRBJ1-4; D perhaps matches TRBD1 (5 bases). This CDR3 has 14 amino acids. V lost 6 bases and J 7 bases, leaving 15 bases between the germline ends. Germline V CDR1 and CDR2: MDHEN, SYDVKM. CDR3: CASSLLGGGEKLFF. The CDR3 bases are TGTGCCAGCAGCCTCCTTGGGGGGGGTGAAAAACTGTTTTTT.

V and J are TRBV4-1 and TRBJ1-2; D gene uncertain. Germline V gene data show CDR1 as MGHRA and CDR2 as YSYEKL. This CDR3 comprises 14 residues. V dropped 0 bases and J dropped 8 bases, with 13 bases sitting between them. The CDR3 protein is CASSQDGRQQGYTF. In nucleotides, the CDR3 is TGCGCCAGCAGCCAAGATGGCAGGCAGCAGGGCTACACCTTC.

The count of this clone is one. V and J are TRBV27 and TRBJ2-1; the match to TRBD2 covers 12 bases. The CDR3 spans 15 residues. Germline loops: CDR1 MNHEY, CDR2 SMNVEV (reference sequence). The trim removed 3 bases at V and 6 bases at J, leaving 3 bases unmatched. The CDR3 is CASSLTSGRFNEQFF. CDR3 in DNA: TGTGCCAGCAGTTTGACTAGCGGGAGATTCAATGAGCAGTTCTTC.

The chain couples TRBV10-3 to TRBJ2-3, with a possible D match to TRBD2 (6 bases). This CDR3 has 14 amino acids. Germline CDR1 reads ENHRY; CDR2 reads SYGVKD. Trimming took off 2 bases at V and 3 bases at J, with 9 bases between the two ends. The CDR3 loop reads CAISERRGTDTQYF. CDR3 bases: TGTGCCATCAGTGAGCGGCGGGGTACAGATACGCAGTATTTT.

The rearrangement uses TRBV7-9 and TRBJ2-4; 8 nucleotides line up with TRBD2. The J segment lost 10 bases and the V segment lost 1 base, leaving 3 bases of the junction unmatched. This CDR3 has 13 residues. Per germline, CDR1 SEHNR and CDR2 FQNEAQ (reference sequence). CDR3 nucleotide sequence: TGTGCCAGCAGCTTAGTTCCGGGAGGGATTCAGTACTTC. Encoded protein: CASSLVPGGIQYF.

In this sample, this clone turned up a few times. The CDR3 region is CAITAGTNGYTF. CDR3 DNA sequence: TGTGCCATCACCGCAGGGACAAATGGCTACACCTTC. The chain couples TRBV10-3 to TRBJ1-2; tentatively, D is TRBD1 (6 bases). Germline V gene data show CDR1 as ENHRY and CDR2 as SYGVKD. V lost 7 bases to trimming and J lost 6 bases, with 12 bases between them. This CDR3 spans 12 amino acids.